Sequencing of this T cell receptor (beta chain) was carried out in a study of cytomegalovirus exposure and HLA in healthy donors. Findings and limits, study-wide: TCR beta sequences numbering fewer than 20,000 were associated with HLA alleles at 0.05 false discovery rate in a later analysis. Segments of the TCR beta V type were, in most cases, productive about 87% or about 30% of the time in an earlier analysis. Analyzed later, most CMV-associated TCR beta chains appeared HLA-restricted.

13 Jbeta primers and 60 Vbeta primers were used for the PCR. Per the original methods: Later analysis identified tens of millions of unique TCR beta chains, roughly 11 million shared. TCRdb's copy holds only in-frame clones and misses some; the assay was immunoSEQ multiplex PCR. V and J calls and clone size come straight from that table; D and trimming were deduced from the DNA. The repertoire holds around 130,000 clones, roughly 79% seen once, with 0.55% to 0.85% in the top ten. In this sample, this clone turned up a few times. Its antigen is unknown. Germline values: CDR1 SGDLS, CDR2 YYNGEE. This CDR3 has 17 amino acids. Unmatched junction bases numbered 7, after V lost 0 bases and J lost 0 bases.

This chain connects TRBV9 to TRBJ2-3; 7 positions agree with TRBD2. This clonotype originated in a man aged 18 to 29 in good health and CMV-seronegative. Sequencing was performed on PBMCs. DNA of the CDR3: TGTGCCAGCAGCGTAGACGGGCGGGGGACTAGCACAGATACGCAGTATTTT. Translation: CASSVDGRGTSTDTQYF.